This TCR beta chain was recovered during a study of blood T cells in healthy people across ages. Study-level results: Unsorted PBMCs ruled out conclusive naive versus antigen-experienced comparison.

As to this clonotype: Its target is unknown.

Germline CDR1 MNHEY, CDR2 SMNVEV (reference sequence). Unmatched junction bases numbered 6, after V lost 4 bases and J lost 2 bases. This CDR3 is built from 15 residues. With a J-beta primer mix and a sample-barcoded 5' primer, a second PCR ran roughly 6 to 11 cycles. CDR3-containing paired-end reads numbered at least 2.5 million in each sample. TCRdb used MiXCR to reprocess the 5' RACE reads, holding one entry per CDR3 protein. The sample lists hundreds of thousands of distinct CDR3 sequences; 40% to 50% were seen once. The sequenced material came from blood. The chain is built from TRBV27 and TRBJ2-3, with 7 bases aligning to TRBD2. This clonotype was obtained from a man in his 60s in good health. CDR3 amino acids: CASSSWEGYTDTQYF. CDR3 coding DNA: TGTGCCAGCAGTTCGTGGGAGGGTTACACAGATACGCAGTATTTT.